This is a list of T cell receptor beta chains from one sample in a study of brain metastases from non-small cell lung cancer. The assay was immunoSEQ multiplex PCR, and TCRdb's table has in-frame clones only and misses some. Of roughly 4,800 clones in the sample, roughly 85% were seen once. Sequencing was carried out using primary lung tumor tissue. Source of these receptors: a donor aged 40 or older with non-small cell lung cancer. The CDR3 runs from the conserved cysteine through the conserved F or W. Fields, in order: D gene, V gene, J gene, clone size, CDR3 protein, CDR3 DNA. The D gene is left open where the match is weak. Not all rows give a size; the values are once, few, many and, for expanded clones, a class.

TRBD1	TRBV6-4	TRBJ2-7	NA	CASTKTGSYEQYF	TGTGCCAGCACTAAGACAGGGTCCTACGAGCAGTACTTC
TRBD2	TRBV7-2	TRBJ2-5	NA	CASSSPGGQETQYF	TGTGCCAGCAGCTCCCCGGGGGGTCAAGAGACCCAGTACTTC
TRBD2	TRBV5-1	TRBJ2-1	NA	CASSLGGSGNNKQFF	TGCGCCAGCAGCTTGGGGGGTAGCGGGAACAATAAGCAGTTCTTC
TRBD1	TRBV4-1	TRBJ1-2	NA	CASSQEGPGTGGAKGYTF	TGCGCCAGCAGCCAAGAGGGACCCGGGACAGGGGGCGCGAAAGGCTACACCTTC
NA	TRBV27	TRBJ1-5	NA	CASSSQPQHF	TGTGCCAGCAGTTCCCAGCCCCAGCATTTT
TRBD2	TRBV4-2	TRBJ2-3	once	CASSPDALGGRIDTQYF	TGTGCCAGCAGCCCGGACGCGCTCGGCGGGAGAATTGATACGCAGTATTTT
NA	TRBV5-1	TRBJ2-3	NA	CASSPGPSSTDTQYF	TGCGCCAGCAGCCCGGGACCGAGCAGCACAGATACGCAGTATTTT
TRBD1	TRBV28	TRBJ1-1	NA	CASSSRQGSPTEAFF	TGTGCCAGCAGTTCTAGACAGGGGTCCCCCACTGAAGCTTTCTTT
NA	TRBV29-1	TRBJ1-1	few	CSATRGDNTEAFF	TGCAGCGCCACTCGGGGGGACAACACTGAAGCTTTCTTT
TRBD2	TRBV6-5	TRBJ2-7	NA	CASTLGLAGVYEQYF	TGTGCCAGCACTCTGGGACTAGCGGGAGTTTACGAGCAGTACTTC
NA	TRBV24-1	TRBJ2-1	NA	CATSDEGGPYNEQFF	TGTGCCACCAGTGATGAGGGGGGGCCCTACAATGAGCAGTTCTTC
NA	TRBV7-9	TRBJ1-1	NA	CASSTTGDLAFF	TGTGCCAGCAGCACGACGGGGGATTTAGCTTTCTTT
TRBD2	TRBV20-1	TRBJ2-7	NA	CSASTLAGGEQYF	TGCAGTGCTAGTACCCTAGCGGGAGGCGAGCAGTACTTC
TRBD1	TRBV19	TRBJ1-1	NA	CASSRRGLTEAFF	TGTGCCAGTAGTAGAAGGGGGCTCACTGAAGCTTTCTTT
TRBD1	TRBV19	TRBJ2-7	NA	CASIGQGYEQYF	TGTGCCAGTATAGGACAGGGCTACGAGCAGTACTTC
NA	TRBV30	TRBJ2-7	NA	CAWSIPGGIWGEQYF	TGTGCCTGGAGTATTCCGGGGGGCATATGGGGCGAGCAGTACTTC
NA	TRBV6-5	TRBJ2-5	NA	CASLDSLLQETQYF	TGTGCCAGCCTCGACAGCCTATTACAAGAGACCCAGTACTTC
NA	TRBV9	TRBJ2-1	NA	CASSTSSGEQFF	TGTGCCAGCAGCACCTCCTCGGGTGAGCAGTTCTTC
TRBD2	TRBV5-1	TRBJ2-7	few	CASAWASGREQYF	TGCGCCAGCGCCTGGGCTAGCGGGAGGGAGCAGTACTTC
NA	TRBV9	TRBJ2-3	NA	CASGYGIGRTDTQYF	TGTGCCAGCGGGTATGGGATCGGGCGCACAGATACGCAGTATTTT
TRBD2	TRBV15	TRBJ2-1	NA	CATSRVTSSNEQFF	TGTGCCACCAGCAGAGTGACTAGCAGCAATGAGCAGTTCTTC
TRBD1	TRBV6-5	TRBJ2-2	once	CASKPGQGTTGELFF	TGTGCCAGTAAGCCGGGACAGGGTACCACCGGGGAGCTGTTTTTT
TRBD1	TRBV10-3	TRBJ1-5	NA	CAISPRGQGNQPQHF	TGTGCCATCAGTCCTCGGGGACAGGGGAATCAGCCCCAGCATTTT
TRBD1	TRBV2	TRBJ1-2	NA	CAGNTIPGTGGYGYTF	TGTGCCGGCAATACAATACCCGGGACAGGGGGATATGGCTACACCTTC
NA	TRBV7-3	TRBJ2-1	few	CASSSDSYNEQFF	TGTGCCAGCAGCAGTGACAGCTACAATGAGCAGTTCTTC
NA	TRBV6-5	TRBJ1-3	NA	CASRQQVVSGNTIYF	TGTGCCAGCAGACAACAGGTTGTATCTGGAAACACCATATATTTT
NA	TRBV12-5	TRBJ1-6	NA	CASGRESSYNSPLHF	TGTGCTAGTGGCCGGGAAAGCTCCTATAATTCACCCCTCCACTTT
TRBD1	TRBV29-1	TRBJ2-7	NA	CSVTGKGAYEQYF	TGCAGCGTGACAGGGAAAGGAGCCTACGAGCAGTACTTC
TRBD1	TRBV10-3	TRBJ2-7	NA	CAISESGQAYEQYF	TGTGCCATCAGTGAGTCTGGACAGGCCTACGAGCAGTACTTC
NA	TRBV20-1	TRBJ1-2	NA	CSARETYGYTF	TGCAGCGCTAGGGAAACCTATGGCTACACCTTC
NA	TRBV9	TRBJ2-7	NA	CASSVDEGGRTMEQYF	TGTGCCAGCAGCGTAGATGAAGGGGGACGGACGATGGAGCAGTACTTC
TRBD2	TRBV9	TRBJ2-5	NA	CASSVGLAGGQETQYF	TGTGCCAGCAGCGTAGGACTAGCGGGAGGGCAGGAGACCCAGTACTTC
NA	TRBV19	TRBJ2-7	NA	CASSNKGLHHSYEQYF	TGTGCCAGTAGTAATAAGGGACTGCACCACTCCTACGAGCAGTACTTC
NA	TRBV30	TRBJ2-3	NA	CACLRRGGPTQYF	TGTGCCTGCCTCCGGAGGGGGGGCCCTACGCAGTATTTT
TRBD2	TRBV18	TRBJ2-5	NA	CASSPPSGGYQETQYF	TGTGCCAGCTCACCACCCTCGGGGGGTTACCAAGAGACCCAGTACTTC
NA	TRBV10-3	TRBJ2-2	few	CASLLAENTGELFF	TGTGCCTCTCTTTTGGCAGAAAACACCGGGGAGCTGTTTTTT
NA	TRBV7-9	TRBJ2-3	once	CASSQARTDTQYF	TGTGCCAGCAGTCAGGCTAGGACAGATACGCAGTATTTT
TRBD1	TRBV19	TRBJ2-2	once	CASTVDRGRTGELFF	TGTGCCAGTACGGTGGACAGGGGGCGAACCGGGGAGTTGTTTTTT
TRBD2	TRBV5-1	TRBJ2-3	NA	CASSAGLAGVTDTQYF	TGCGCCAGCAGCGCGGGACTAGCGGGAGTCACAGATACGCAGTATTTT
NA	TRBV20-1	TRBJ2-1	NA	CSVHRDKQFF	TGCAGTGTTCACCGGGACAAGCAGTTCTTC
NA	TRBV7-2	TRBJ2-7	NA	CASSLMRDYEQYF	TGTGCCAGCAGCTTAATGAGGGACTACGAGCAGTACTTC
NA	TRBV7-9	TRBJ2-2	NA	CASSLGQGSTGELFF	TGTGCCAGCAGCTTAGGGCAGGGATCTACCGGGGAGCTGTTTTTT
NA	TRBV4-1	TRBJ1-5	NA	CASSQAGGGNNQPQHF	TGCGCCAGCAGCCAAGCCGGCGGTGGGAACAATCAGCCCCAGCATTTT
NA	TRBV10-3	TRBJ1-2	NA	CAIGSGGGGYGYTF	TGTGCCATCGGGAGCGGGGGAGGCGGCTATGGCTACACCTTC
NA	TRBV5-1	TRBJ2-3	NA	CASSLGQGSPTDTQYF	TGCGCCAGCAGCTTGGGGCAGGGGAGCCCCACAGATACGCAGTATTTT
NA	TRBV9	TRBJ2-1	NA	CASSARDQYNEQFF	TGTGCCAGCAGCGCCCGGGACCAATACAATGAGCAGTTCTTC
NA	TRBV30	TRBJ1-1	NA	CAWRFQTNTEAFF	TGTGCCTGGAGATTTCAGACGAACACTGAAGCTTTCTTT
NA	TRBV27	TRBJ2-2	NA	CASRPTGTGELFF	TGTGCCAGCAGGCCAACAGGGACCGGGGAGCTGTTTTTT
NA	TRBV6-1	TRBJ1-6	few	CASSEARGTTNSPLHF	TGTGCCAGCAGTGAAGCGAGGGGCACGACTAATTCACCCCTCCACTTT
TRBD1	TRBV18	TRBJ2-7	NA	CASSPEDRFSYEQYF	TGTGCCAGCTCACCGGAGGACAGGTTCTCCTACGAGCAGTACTTC
NA	TRBV19	TRBJ2-5	NA	CASKSRAQETQYF	TGTGCCAGTAAATCAAGGGCCCAAGAGACCCAGTACTTC
TRBD2	TRBV5-1	TRBJ2-3	NA	CASSSGLAGLSDTQYF	TGCGCCAGCAGCTCTGGACTAGCGGGACTTTCAGATACGCAGTATTTT
TRBD2	TRBV6-6	TRBJ2-2	NA	CASSLSGRNTGELFF	TGTGCCAGCAGTCTAAGCGGGAGGAACACCGGGGAGCTGTTTTTT
NA	TRBV12-3/TRBV12-4	TRBJ1-1	NA	CASSLDRYTEAFF	TGTGCCAGCAGTCTCGACAGGTACACTGAAGCTTTCTTT
TRBD1	TRBV27	TRBJ1-2	NA	CASSPQGASGYTF	TGTGCCAGCAGCCCCCAGGGGGCCTCTGGCTACACCTTC